The rows below give T cell receptor beta chains drawn from one sample of a study of T-cell reconstitution after alpha-beta-depleted transplantation in children. MiXCR, run by TCRdb on the PCR reads, gives a single entry per CDR3 protein. The profile shows 400,000 to 500,000 distinct CDR3 sequences, roughly a tenth of them singletons. The sample in question was PBMCs from the stem cell graft donor, obtained from the stem cell graft. These receptors were collected from a human donor who donated a stem cell graft to a child with acute myeloid leukemia. CDR3s include the opening cysteine and the closing phenylalanine or tryptophan. The order of the fields is D gene, J gene, V gene, clone size, CDR3 DNA, CDR3 protein. A D gene is named only where the DNA matches it firmly. Clone size is shown for a subset of rows, as once, few, many or a class of expanded clone.

>NA|TRBJ2-5|TRBV20-1|many
TGCAGTGCTAGAATGATAGGTCCGCAAGAGACCCAGTACTTC
CSARMIGPQETQYF
>NA|TRBJ2-7|TRBV27|few
TGTGCCAGCGCCTGGACACACTTCTACGAGCAGTACTTC
CASAWTHFYEQYF
>NA|TRBJ1-5|TRBV6-2/TRBV6-3|many
TGTGCCAGCAGTTACTCGTTCTTAGCCGCAGTCAATCAGCCCCAGCATTTT
CASSYSFLAAVNQPQHF
>NA|TRBJ2-1|TRBV7-8|few
TGTGCCAGCAGCTTAGCGTACAGGGGAGGGTCCTACAATGAGCAGTTCTTC
CASSLAYRGGSYNEQFF
>NA|TRBJ2-4|TRBV12-3/TRBV12-4|few
TGTGCCAGCAGGCCGACGGATAAAAACATTCAGTACTTC
CASRPTDKNIQYF
>TRBD2|TRBJ2-1|TRBV20-1|NA
TGCAGTGCAAAGGGACTAGCGGGTCCTAATGAGCAGTTCTTC
CSAKGLAGPNEQFF
>TRBD1|TRBJ1-2|TRBV10-3|few
TGTGCCACTTCCCCCGGAGACAGGGCCTCTTCCCGCTATGGCTACACCTTC
CATSPGDRASSRYGYTF
>TRBD2|TRBJ2-1|TRBV9|many
TGTGCCAGCAGAGCTAGCGGCTACAATGAGCAGTTCTTC
CASRASGYNEQFF
>NA|TRBJ2-1|TRBV6-1|NA
TGTGCCAGCAGTGAACTCGACAATGAGCAGTTCTTC
CASSELDNEQFF
>TRBD2|TRBJ2-2|TRBV27|few
TGTGCCAGCAGTTCGAGCGGGAGGGCCGTCGGGGAGCTGTTTTTT
CASSSSGRAVGELFF